This T cell receptor (beta chain) appears in the sequencing data of a study of tumor and adjacent non-tumor tissue in lung cancer. Concerning this clonotype: Antigen specificity is unknown.

A modified ARM-PCR protocol with three rounds of nested PCR amplified TCRbeta. TCRdb processed the multiplex PCR reads anew with MiXCR; each CDR3 protein has one entry. This table has under 250,000 distinct CDR3 sequences, around 71% appearing once. Study-level findings and limits: TCR diversity was significantly greater in tumor than normal lung tissue. In normal lung, the top 100 clones were significantly more dominant than in tumor.

This sample's RNA came from whole unsorted tissue. This TCR came from a man aged 55 to 70 with non-small cell lung cancer. The material sequenced was lung tumor tissue.

Here the CDR3 DNA reads TGTGCCAGCAGCTTAGATCTCCTAGTGTTCTCGATGAGCTCCTACAATGAGCAGTTCTTC. It encodes CASSLDLLVFSMSSYNEQFF. The chain is built from TRBV11-3 and TRBJ2-1; unclear D gene. The CDR3 totals 20 residues. Trimming removed 0 bases from V and 0 bases from J, with 21 bases in between. Germline V gene data show CDR1 as SGHNT and CDR2 as YENEEA.